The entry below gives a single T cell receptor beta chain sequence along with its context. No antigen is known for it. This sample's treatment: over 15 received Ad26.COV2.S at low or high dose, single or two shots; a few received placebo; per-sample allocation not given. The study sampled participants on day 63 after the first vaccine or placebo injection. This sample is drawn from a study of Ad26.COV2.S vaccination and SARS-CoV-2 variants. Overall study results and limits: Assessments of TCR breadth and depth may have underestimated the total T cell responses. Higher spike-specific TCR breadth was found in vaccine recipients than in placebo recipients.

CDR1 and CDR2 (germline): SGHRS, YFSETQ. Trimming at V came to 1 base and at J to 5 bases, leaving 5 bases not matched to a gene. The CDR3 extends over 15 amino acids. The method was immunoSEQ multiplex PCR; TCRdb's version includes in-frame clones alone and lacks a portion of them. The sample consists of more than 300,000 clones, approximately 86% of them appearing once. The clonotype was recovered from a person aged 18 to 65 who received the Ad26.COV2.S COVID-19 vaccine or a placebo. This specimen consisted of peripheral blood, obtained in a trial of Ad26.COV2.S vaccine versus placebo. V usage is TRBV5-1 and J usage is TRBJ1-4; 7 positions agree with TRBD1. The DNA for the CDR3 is TGCGCCAGCAGCTTGTGGGGACAGAAAAATGAAAAACTGTTTTTT. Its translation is CASSLWGQKNEKLFF.